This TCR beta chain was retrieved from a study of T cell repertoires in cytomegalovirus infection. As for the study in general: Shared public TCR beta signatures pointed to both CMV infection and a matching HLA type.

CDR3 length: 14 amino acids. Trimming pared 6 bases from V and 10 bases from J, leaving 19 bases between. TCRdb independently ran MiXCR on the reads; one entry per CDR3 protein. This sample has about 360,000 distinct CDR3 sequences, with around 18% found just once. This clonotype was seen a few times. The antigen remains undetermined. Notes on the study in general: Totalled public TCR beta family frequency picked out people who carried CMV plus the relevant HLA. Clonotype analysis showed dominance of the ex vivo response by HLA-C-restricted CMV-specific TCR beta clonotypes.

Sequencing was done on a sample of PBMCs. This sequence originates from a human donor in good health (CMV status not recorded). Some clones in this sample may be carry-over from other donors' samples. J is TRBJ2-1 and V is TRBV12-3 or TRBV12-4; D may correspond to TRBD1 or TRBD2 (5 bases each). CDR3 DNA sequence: TGTGCCAGCAGAAGGACGGGGCGAGATTGGGAGCAGTTCTTC. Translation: CASRRTGRDWEQFF.